This T cell receptor beta chain was sequenced in a study of blood T cell repertoires in COVID-19. Clones were sequenced by immunoSEQ multiplex PCR, and TCRdb holds only the in-frame ones, with some missing. The sample yields 250,000 to 400,000 clones, under 90% seen once. CDR1 and CDR2 from the germline V gene are MNHEY and SMNVEV (reference sequence). V lost 1 base, J lost 3 bases, and 9 bases lay in between. CDR3 length: 15 residues. This chain joins TRBV27 and TRBJ2-2, with TRBD1 as a possible D gene (6 bases). The sequencing sample was made of peripheral blood. This clonotype was sampled from a young woman with COVID-19, enrolled during active disease. The CDR3 DNA is TGTGCCAGCAGTTTATATGGGGGCTACACCGGGGAGCTGTTTTTT. As protein: CASSLYGGYTGELFF.